This TCR beta chain was obtained from a study of blood T cell repertoires in COVID-19. Study-wide background: Some COVID-19 samples were acute and others convalescent; all came from the United States, Italy and Spain. T cells, B-cell-depleted T cells, or PBMCs supplied cDNA or gDNA.

This clone was seen a single time. Original data processing: Researchers report that nucleated cell counts were estimated from reference gene primer amplification. The repertoire was sequenced with immunoSEQ multiplex PCR; TCRdb's copy has only in-frame clones and lacks some. D and trimming were read from the DNA, whereas the V and J calls and clone size are those reported in that table. The sample holds just over 15,000 clones, 86% seen once. Sequencing was carried out using peripheral blood. This TCR came from a man aged 60 to 75 with acute or convalescent COVID-19.

CDR3 bases: TGTGCCAGCAGTGACCACCGACAGCAGCCCCAGCATTTT. Protein product: CASSDHRQQPQHF. This chain uses TRBV6-4 with TRBJ1-5; D perhaps matches TRBD1 (5 bases). This CDR3 comprises 13 residues. V lost 2 bases and J lost 7, with 9 bases in between. CDR1 is MRHNA, CDR2 SNTAGT, per germline.